The clone carrying this T cell receptor beta chain was picked up many times. This entry is derived from a study of T cells in Graves' hyperthyroidism and ophthalmopathy. The hyperthyroidism patients had all been newly diagnosed, and their disease duration was under 2 months. Their ages ranged from 18 to 65 years. Orbital computed tomography, thyroid ultrasound, serum thyroxine and TRAb, and clinical symptoms together informed the diagnoses. Fresh 10 ml peripheral blood yielded PBMCs. This CDR3 has 12 amino acids. V was clipped by 5 bases and J by 8 bases, with 13 bases between them. Germline V gives CDR1 DFQATT, CDR2 SNEGSKA (reference sequence). RNA transcripts were the template for amplifying TCR beta CDR3 regions. In the first-round RT-PCR of the TCR CDR3, the HTBI primer set was used. Each CDR3 protein gets one entry after TCRdb re-called the multiplex PCR reads with MiXCR. This table holds about 590,000 distinct CDR3 sequences, approximately 15% found once.

The V call is TRBV20-1, the J call TRBJ2-1; D gene uncertain. The sequencing input was blood. The sequence derives from a woman in her 30s with Graves' hyperthyroidism. CDR3 sequence reads: CSAFKLAYEQFF. The CDR3 nucleotides are TGCAGTGCTTTCAAGTTAGCCTATGAGCAGTTCTTC.